The 10 T cell receptor beta chains below all came from one sample that was sequenced in a study of blood T cells in healthy people across ages (dated by TCRdb to between 2015 and 2017). Library construction relied on 5' RACE. The sequencing machine was an Illumina HiSeq 2500. A second PCR of roughly 6 to 12 cycles was run with a J-beta primer mix and a sample-barcoded 5' primer. The public sequencing data were trimmed at Q25 with fastp and processed into clonotypes with MiXCR by TCRdb, which kept only in-frame beta chains. Entries that share a CDR3 protein sequence are merged under the most common genes and DNA. The sample table records hundreds of thousands of distinct CDR3 sequences; roughly 24% of these occur just once. 3% of the sample lies in the top ten. The same specimen was also included in a second study, on T cells of mothers and their children.

Sequencing was done on a sample of blood. These receptors originate from a boy aged 10-17 years in good health.

The chain employs TRBV20-1 and TRBJ1-6; D unresolved. V gave up 0 bases and J gave up 14 bases, with 14 bases separating them. The CDR3 is made up of 13 amino acids. In germline, CDR1 is DFQATT, CDR2 SNEGSKA (reference sequence). The CDR3 reads CSARDVPASTLHF. The CDR3 region has the DNA TGCAGTGCTAGAGATGTACCGGCTTCGACCCTCCACTTT.

V is TRBV7-9 and J is TRBJ2-4; either TRBD1 or TRBD2 may supply D (5 bases each). Between the trimmed V and J ends, which lost 4 bases and 5 bases, there was a span of 18 bases. Germline V gene sequence: CDR1 SEHNR, CDR2 FQNEAQ (reference sequence). The CDR3 has 16 amino acids. The CDR3 here is CASSSWPGARENIQYF. The CDR3 coding sequence is TGTGCCAGCAGCTCTTGGCCCGGGGCGCGGGAAAACATTCAGTACTTC.

The V and J genes are TRBV11-3 and TRBJ2-2, with D tentatively TRBD1 or TRBD2 (5 bases each). With 5 bases removed from V and 0 bases from J, the gap between germline ends came to 16 bases. There are 17 residues in the CDR3. Germline V CDR1 and CDR2: SGHNT, YENEEA. The CDR3 region has the DNA TGTGCCAGCAGCCGAAAGGGGACGTCCGCGAACACCGGGGAGCTGTTTTTT. It translates to CASSRKGTSANTGELFF.

The J gene is TRBJ2-5, the V gene TRBV28, with TRBD1 identical over 7 bases. Looked up from germline, CDR1 is MDHEN and CDR2 is SYDVKM. The CDR3 has 13 residues. V shed 8 bases, J shed 4 bases, and the junction held 7 bases outside the gene matches. The CDR3 is CASWKQGRETQYF. In nucleotides, the CDR3 is TGTGCCAGCTGGAAACAGGGGAGAGAGACCCAGTACTTC.

The chain has TRBV11-2 and TRBJ2-4; tentatively, D is TRBD2 (6 bases). Germline loops: CDR1 SGHAT, CDR2 FQNNGV. The CDR3 runs to 18 residues. V lost 8 bases and J 3 bases, leaving 26 bases between the germline ends. The CDR3 DNA is TGTGCCAGCTCCCTAGCGTCCGGCGGGATATCGGGCAAAAACATTCAGTACTTC. It specifies CASSLASGGISGKNIQYF.

The chain is built from TRBV6-5 and TRBJ2-1; the D is unclear. The CDR3 consists of 14 residues. The germline CDR1 and CDR2 sequences are MNHEY and SVGAGI. Trimming pared 8 bases from V and 0 bases from J, leaving 11 bases between. The DNA of the CDR3 is TGTGCCAGCGCGTCCGAAAGCTCCTACAATGAGCAGTTCTTC. Translating gives CASASESSYNEQFF.

V is TRBV18 and J is TRBJ1-3; D not certain. Germline values: CDR1 KGHSH, CDR2 LQKENI. V gave up 2 bases and J gave up 0 bases, with 11 bases separating them. CDR3 length: 16 residues. As DNA, the CDR3 is TGTGCCAGCTCACCAGCGGTTGAGAACTCTGGAAACACCATATATTTT. It codes for CASSPAVENSGNTIYF.

Comment on this clonotype: In this CDR3 the conserved last residue, phenylalanine or tryptophan, is missing, so a read error is likely. The rearrangement uses TRBV3-1 and TRBJ2-4; TRBD1 is a possible D gene (5 bases). The CDR3 spans 16 residues. From germline, CDR1 is LGHDT and CDR2 YNNKEL (reference sequence). Trimming removed 0 bases from V and 8 bases from J, with 17 bases in between. Written as DNA, the CDR3 is TGTGCCAGCAGCCAAGATTATCGTCAGGGTGTTCACATTCAGTACTCC. As protein: CASSQDYRQGVHIQYS.

V is TRBV29-1 and J is TRBJ1-1; 9 bases line up with TRBD1. CDR3 length: 15 amino acids. CDR1 is SQVTM and CDR2 is ANQGSEA in the germline V gene. Trimming took 3 bases from V and 2 from J; bases not matched to a gene: 7. This chain's CDR3 is CSVEGGQGFNTEAFF. CDR3 nucleotides: TGCAGCGTTGAGGGGGGACAGGGCTTTAACACTGAAGCTTTCTTT.

The chain combines TRBV15 with TRBJ2-3, with 7 bases that match TRBD2. V shed 3 bases, J shed 1 base, and the junction held 10 bases outside the gene matches. Germline V gives CDR1 LNHNV, CDR2 YYDKDF (reference sequence). The CDR3 is 17 amino acids. CDR3 in DNA: TGTGCCACCAGCAGCCAGATCATTGGGGGGGGCACAGATACGCAGTATTTT. This sequence encodes CATSSQIIGGGTDTQYF.